This T cell receptor (beta chain) appears in the sequencing data of a study of beta chain features in type 1 diabetes. This clone was seen only a few times. As yet, its antigen is unknown. The study's findings and limits: More deletions and fewer insertions at VDJ junctions were seen in type 1 diabetes patients. PCR, the amplification step, might favor shorter templates, equally in patients and controls. Researchers cautioned that cDNA sequencing could over-represent cells with high TCR expression.

Trimming left V 4 bases short and J 2 bases short, with 21 bases between. The germline gives CDR1 SGDLS, CDR2 YYNGEE. The CDR3 loop spans 17 amino acids. Since all of the isolated RNA was reverse transcribed, expressed TCRB transcripts were what got sequenced. Libraries were prepared by immunoSEQ multiplex PCR; TCRdb keeps only in-frame clonotypes and omits some of them. The data show around 450,000 clones, roughly 10% seen once. Material: naive CD4+ T cells from blood. The clonotype originates from a woman between 18 and 29 years old in good health. The chain employs TRBV9 and TRBJ2-5, with D perhaps TRBD1 or TRBD2 (6 bases each). The CDR3 DNA follows: TGTGCCAGCAGCCCCACCCTAGGAGGGGGGCTACAAGAGACCCAGTACTTC. Translation: CASSPTLGGGLQETQYF.